Presented here are 7 T cell receptor beta chains from one specimen sequenced in a study of cytomegalovirus exposure and HLA in healthy donors. Both 60 Vbeta primers and 13 Jbeta primers went into the PCR. Profiled with immunoSEQ multiplex PCR; TCRdb holds only in-frame clones, not every one. The sample carries around 120,000 clones, over 15% recorded once. Sequenced material: PBMCs. These TCRs come from a woman between 18 and 29 years old in good health and CMV-seronegative.

The V call is TRBV29-1, the J call TRBJ1-2; TRBD1 might be the D (6 bases). The germline V gene has CDR1 SQVTM and CDR2 ANQGSEA. Trimming cost V 6 bases and J 6 bases, with 11 bases left between them. The CDR3 contains 11 residues. The CDR3 here is CSVDDRNGYTF. In nucleotides, the CDR3 is TGCAGCGTGGACGACAGGAATGGCTACACCTTC.

There are a few counts of this clone. This chain uses TRBV4-2 with TRBJ2-2, with 7 nucleotides matching TRBD1. The V and J ends lost 0 bases and 9 bases, in that order; junction bases with no gene match: 10. Germline CDR1 and CDR2: LGHNA and YNFKEQ. CDR3 length: 16 residues. The CDR3 sequence is CASSQDLQGTARELFF. The CDR3 DNA reads as TGTGCCAGCAGCCAAGATCTCCAGGGGACAGCCCGGGAGCTGTTTTTT.

The chain carries TRBV14 and TRBJ1-2, with unresolved D. The CDR3 has 15 amino acids. Germline CDR1 is SGHDN and CDR2 is FVKESK. Trimming shortened V by 0 bases and J by 4 bases, and 12 bases separated the two germline ends. This chain's CDR3 is CASSQEGSYFYGYTF. CDR3 sequence (DNA): TGTGCCAGCAGCCAAGAGGGCAGTTACTTCTATGGCTACACCTTC.

CDR3: CASSSGTGLSYEQYF. CDR3 in DNA: TGTGCCAGCAGCTCCGGGACAGGGCTCTCCTACGAGCAGTACTTC. The genes are TRBV7-9 and TRBJ2-7; 9 bases are a match to TRBD1. Germline loops: CDR1 SEHNR, CDR2 FQNEAQ (reference sequence). Unmatched junction bases numbered 4, after V lost 4 bases and J lost 0 bases. CDR3 length equals 15 residues.

This clone has only a few counts. The chain combines TRBV4-1 with TRBJ2-5, with TRBD2 as a possible D gene (6 bases). The DNA matches TRBJ2-7 better at its end, which makes the J call doubtful. The germline gives CDR1 MGHRA, CDR2 YSYEKL. The CDR3 spans 17 residues. CDR3 DNA: TGCGCCAGCAGCCAAGATCAATTAGGAGGGATTTCCTACGAGCAGTACTTC. Its translation is CASSQDQLGGISYEQYF.

This clone was observed a few times. This chain connects TRBV19 to TRBJ1-1; 8 bases are shared with TRBD1. V dropped 6 bases and J dropped 4; count of bases not matched to a gene: 13. This CDR3 contains 16 residues. Germline V gene data show CDR1 as LNHDA and CDR2 as SQIVND (reference sequence). The CDR3: CASRRGAGGAVTEAFF. The CDR3 nucleotides read TGTGCCAGTAGAAGGGGGGCAGGGGGCGCGGTCACTGAAGCTTTCTTT.

V usage is TRBV5-1 and J usage is TRBJ2-3; possibly TRBD1 for D (6 bases). The CDR3 covers 16 residues. CDR1 is SGHRS and CDR2 is YFSETQ in the germline V gene. V lost 6 bases, J lost 1 base, and 18 bases lay in between. The CDR3 loop reads CASNLNRERGTDTQYF. The CDR3 DNA follows: TGCGCCAGCAACCTAAACAGGGAACGGGGCACAGATACGCAGTATTTT.